This entry describes one TCR beta chain. Its target is not known. The CDR3 sequence is 16 residues long. Germline V gives CDR1 MDHEN, CDR2 SYDVKM. V shed 6 bases and J shed 3 bases, with 20 bases lying between them. The record originates from a study of shared clonotypes between healthy human individuals. Findings and caveats of the study: Since donors were few, the genetic and exposure-history diversity represented was limited.

Here immunoSEQ multiplex PCR was the method, and the copy in TCRdb shows in-frame clones only, minus some. The table shows around 1,900,000 clones, with around 93% occurring only once. CD8 cells regarded as naive lacked CD45RO, were positively chosen for CCR7, and omitted terminally differentiated effector memory CD45RA+ cells. The V call is TRBV28, the J call TRBJ1-2; a weak D match, TRBD1 (6 bases). The sequenced sample consisted of naive CD8+ T cells from PBMCs. This receptor was taken from a man younger than 35 in good health. Some clones in this sample may be carry-over from other donors' samples. CDR3 loop: CASSPFSGALDYGYTF. The CDR3 nucleotides are TGTGCCAGCAGCCCGTTTTCAGGGGCCCTTGACTATGGCTACACCTTC.